Below are 17 T cell receptor beta chains sequenced from a single sample in a study of molecular identifiers for immune sequencing clone quantification. TCRdb reprocessed the PCR reads via MiXCR and lists one record per CDR3 protein. The repertoire has fewer than 350,000 distinct CDR3 sequences, 24% of them found once; the top ten carry around 0.76%. The sequencing sample was made of naive CD8+ T cells from blood, with Jurkat cell RNA spiked in. Subset indicated: FACS-sorted CD8+CD4-CCR7+CD45RA+ naive T cells. The receptors shown here come from a human donor in good health. Some libraries in this study had Jurkat cell RNA spiked in.

V and J are TRBV4-1 and TRBJ2-7; TRBD2 matches at 12 bases. The CDR3 length is 14 residues. Germline loops: CDR1 MGHRA, CDR2 YSYEKL. With 2 bases clipped from V and 10 bases from J, the junction kept 6 bases outside the gene matches. This CDR3 is CASSQSGLAGPQYF. The CDR3 coding sequence is TGCGCCAGCAGCCAATCGGGACTAGCGGGCCCACAGTACTTC.

This clonotype appeared many times. The rearrangement joins TRBV9 to TRBJ1-1, with a tentative D call TRBD1 (6 bases). Per germline, CDR1 SGDLS and CDR2 YYNGEE. Trimming shortened V by 4 bases and J by 6 bases, and 19 bases separated the two germline ends. The CDR3 totals 15 residues. As DNA, the CDR3 is TGTGCCAGCAGCATCCGTGGGGGGGCGAAGTCTGAAGCTTTCTTT. Encoded protein: CASSIRGGAKSEAFF.

Details on this clonotype: The conserved phenylalanine or tryptophan is not found at the CDR3 terminus, so this likely reflects a read error. This chain uses TRBV4-2 with TRBJ1-1; 7 bases fit TRBD1. Unmatched junction bases numbered 6, after V lost 1 base and J lost 1 base. The CDR3 runs to 16 residues. Germline V gives CDR1 LGHNA, CDR2 YNFKEQ. Written as DNA, the CDR3 is TGTGCCAGCAGCCAAGTCCCGGGACAGACGAACACTGAAGCTTTCTCT. This encodes CASSQVPGQTNTEAFS.

The chain links TRBV6-5 to TRBJ2-3; TRBD2 agrees at 10 bases. Germline assignment: CDR1 MNHEY and CDR2 SVGAGI. V was clipped by 4 bases and J by 0 bases; unmatched bases: 4. CDR3 length: 16 residues. The chain's CDR3 is CASSLGTSESTDTQYF. The CDR3 bases are TGTGCCAGCAGTTTGGGGACTAGCGAGAGCACAGATACGCAGTATTTT.

This clonotype was picked up many times. The V gene is TRBV6-5, the J gene TRBJ2-3; D unresolved. There are 13 residues in the CDR3. V was cut by 0 bases and J by 6 bases, with 7 bases left in between. CDR1 and CDR2 from the germline V gene are MNHEY and SVGAGI. The CDR3 sequence: CASSYSAVDTQYF. CDR3 nucleotide sequence: TGTGCCAGCAGTTACTCGGCTGTGGATACGCAGTATTTT.

This clonotype appeared a few times. V is TRBV29-1 and J is TRBJ1-2, with no clear D. CDR1 is SQVTM and CDR2 is ANQGSEA in the germline V gene. This CDR3 has 13 residues. V lost 3 bases to trimming and J lost 0 bases, with 8 bases between them. CDR3 in amino acids: CSVDRRANYGYTF. The CDR3 DNA is TGCAGCGTTGACAGAAGAGCTAACTATGGCTACACCTTC.

This clonotype was picked up many times. The chain recombines TRBV28 with TRBJ1-1; unclear D gene. V gave up 3 bases and J gave up 0 bases, with 8 bases separating them. In germline, CDR1 is MDHEN, CDR2 SYDVKM. The CDR3 runs 14 residues. CDR3 region: CASSFRGVNTEAFF. The CDR3 nucleotides are TGTGCCAGCAGTTTTCGAGGAGTGAACACTGAAGCTTTCTTT.

This clonotype was counted many times. This rearrangement joins TRBV12-3 or TRBV12-4 to TRBJ1-5; tentatively, D is TRBD1 (6 bases). Deletions cut 3 bases from V and 6 bases from J, with 12 bases between. The length of the CDR3 is 14 residues. The CDR3 nucleotides are TGTGCCAGCAGTTTTTCCAGGGGCGGTCAGCCCCAGCATTTT. Translation: CASSFSRGGQPQHF.

This clonotype was counted at least ten times. J is TRBJ2-7 and V is TRBV5-6; possible D gene TRBD1, 5 bases. The CDR3 is made up of 14 amino acids. The V end was cut by 2 bases, the J end by 7 bases, with 16 bases between. CDR1 and CDR2 (germline): SGHDT, YYEEEE. CDR3 sequence reads: CASSLGGPRGEQYF. CDR3 in DNA: TGTGCCAGCAGCTTAGGTGGTCCAAGGGGAGAGCAGTACTTC.

There are many counts of this clonotype. V is TRBV7-9 and J is TRBJ1-2; the match to TRBD1 covers 8 bases. The V segment lost 3 bases and the J segment 4 bases; nucleotides outside the gene matches: 7. The CDR3 contains 15 residues. CDR1 is SEHNR and CDR2 is FQNEAQ in the germline V gene (reference sequence). The DNA for the CDR3 is TGTGCCAGCAGCTTTACAGGGGGAGGAGGCTATGGCTACACCTTC. Amino acid sequence: CASSFTGGGGYGYTF.

This clonotype was seen only a few times. The chain employs TRBV19 and TRBJ2-3; D is tentatively TRBD1 or TRBD2 (5 bases each). Deletions cut 6 bases from V and 0 bases from J, with 19 bases between. The CDR3 totals 17 residues. CDR1 is LNHDA and CDR2 is SQIVND in the germline V gene (reference sequence). The CDR3 here is CASRRLGVPDSTDTQYF. The CDR3 DNA reads TGTGCCAGTAGACGGCTGGGGGTGCCGGACAGCACAGATACGCAGTATTTT.

The chain has TRBV3-1 and TRBJ2-2; 8 bases align to TRBD2. CDR1 is LGHDT and CDR2 is YNNKEL in the germline V gene (reference sequence). The CDR3 loop spans 16 amino acids. V gave up 2 bases and J gave up 6 bases; unmatched junction bases: 8. The CDR3 region is CASSQPGLGAAGELFF. The DNA of the CDR3 is TGTGCCAGCAGCCAACCGGGACTAGGGGCAGCCGGGGAGCTGTTTTTT.

This clonotype was picked up a small number of times. For the CDR3, the DNA is TGTGCCAGCAGCCAAAGACTAGCGGGAGGGAGGTATGAGCAGTTCTTC. Its protein product is CASSQRLAGGRYEQFF. The chain links TRBV3-1 to TRBJ2-1, with 14 bases identical to TRBD2. Germline V gives CDR1 LGHDT, CDR2 YNNKEL (reference sequence). V dropped 2 bases and J dropped 8; count of bases not matched to a gene: 5. The CDR3 is made up of 16 amino acids.

This clonotype was recorded at least ten times. This sequence joins TRBV20-1 and TRBJ1-1; weak D call: TRBD1 (6 bases). Germline V gives CDR1 DFQATT, CDR2 SNEGSKA (reference sequence). The CDR3 is 13 residues long. V lost 4 bases to trimming and J lost 0 bases, with 9 bases between them. The CDR3 nucleotides are TGCAGTGCTAACCCAGGGGTGAACACTGAAGCTTTCTTT. Its translation is CSANPGVNTEAFF.

The V call is TRBV14, the J call TRBJ2-5; TRBD1 agrees at 7 bases. CDR1 is SGHDN and CDR2 is FVKESK in the germline V gene. J lost 1 base, V lost 3 bases, and 5 bases had no gene match. The CDR3 loop spans 15 amino acids. In DNA form, the CDR3 reads TGTGCCAGCAGCCATAGACAGGGTTTCCAAGAGACCCAGTACTTC. Its translation: CASSHRQGFQETQYF.

CDR3 residues: CASSYSTSGGPHTGELFF. Written as DNA, the CDR3 is TGTGCCAGCAGTTACTCGACCAGCGGGGGGCCTCACACCGGGGAGCTGTTTTTT. The gene calls are TRBV6-6 and TRBJ2-2, with 9 bases that match TRBD2. Germline loops: CDR1 MNHNY, CDR2 SVGAGI (reference sequence). CDR3 length equals 18 residues. The ends lost 0 bases at V and 3 bases at J; junction bases unmatched: 8.

The chain has TRBV19 and TRBJ2-7; D is ambiguous. Germline V lookup: CDR1 LNHDA, CDR2 SQIVND (reference sequence). V shed 2 bases and J shed 0 bases, with 8 bases lying between them. This CDR3 has 14 residues. For the CDR3, the DNA is TGTGCCAGTAGTATACAGTACAGCTCCTACGAGCAGTACTTC. This translates into CASSIQYSSYEQYF.